This T cell receptor beta chain is drawn from a study of regulatory T cells in long-lasting Graves disease. Specified time point: newly diagnosed GD, antithyroid drugs for less than 3 months. RNA isolated from PBMCs was used to make the TCR library. Building the TCR beta libraries relied on iRepertoire HTBI primers, and CDR3 regions underwent Arm-PCR. MiXCR was run by TCRdb on the multiplex PCR reads, yielding one entry per CDR3 protein. The data contain 600,000 to 650,000 distinct CDR3 sequences, approximately 15% of them singletons. The CDR3 is 15 residues long. The germline V and J ends were trimmed by 2 bases and 0 bases, with 11 bases remaining between them. These same records also appear under a second study, on T cells in Graves' hyperthyroidism and ophthalmopathy.

The receptor comes from a woman aged 25 to 39 with Graves disease. The sequencing here drew on peripheral blood mononuclear cells (PBMCs), taken at new diagnosis, from a patient treated with antithyroid drugs. The chain has TRBV12-3 or TRBV12-4 and TRBJ2-7; D is uncertain. In nucleotides, the CDR3 is TGTGCCAGCAGTTTATATCGGGTCGGCTCCTACGAGCAGTACTTC. This sequence encodes CASSLYRVGSYEQYF.